The entry that follows covers one T cell receptor (beta chain) sequence. Its matching antigen is unknown. The junction shows a germline mismatch at one end, possibly a read error. Template material for TCR beta VDJ and CDR3 profiling consisted of genomic DNA. In TCRdb, the reads were re-called with MiXCR into one record per CDR3 protein. The sample has 350,000 to 450,000 distinct CDR3 sequences, roughly 68% seen once; the top ten hold 3.5% to 4.5%. This record comes from a study of CD8+CD57+ T cells in acquired aplastic anemia. Study information: Recorded DNA amounts for sorted CD4+ and CD8+ cells had an average of about 3.5 ug. Healthy donor CD4+ samples were sequenced to a depth that averaged roughly 10 million reads. Points from the study as a whole: Simpson's diversity of CD8+ cells was not significantly different in patients compared with controls. Between patients and controls, roughly 29 CD8+ CDR3 sequences were found in common.

The CDR3 is made up of 14 amino acids. CDR1 is SGHTA and CDR2 is FQGNSA in the germline V gene. The chain combines TRBV7-2 with TRBJ1-1; D unclear. This sequence originates from a human donor in good health, serving as a control. Sequencing used sorted CD4+, CD8+, or CD8+CD57+ T cells (not recorded which) from PBMCs. The DNA of the CDR3 is TGTGCCAGCAGCTTAGCCCATCTGAACGCTGAAGCTTTCTTT. Translating it yields CASSLAHLNAEAFF.